These T cell receptor beta chains were read from a single sample in a study of shared clonotypes between healthy human individuals. The method was immunoSEQ multiplex PCR; TCRdb's version includes in-frame clones alone and lacks a portion of them. The table lists fewer than 850,000 clones, about 96% of them singletons. Sequencing used naive CD8+ T cells sorted from blood. The receptor source for this set is a man aged 25-40 years in good health. The CDR3 runs from the conserved cysteine through the conserved F or W. Fields, in order: J gene, D gene, clone size, V gene, CDR3 DNA, CDR3 protein. A D gene is named only where the DNA matches it firmly. Some rows mark clone size as missing; the rest say once, few, many or name a class of expanded clone.

j_gene: TRBJ2-2
d_gene: TRBD2
abundance: .
v_gene: TRBV5-6
CDR3nt: TGTGCCAGCAGCCTGGGACTAGCGGGAGTAACCGGGGAGCTGTTTTTT
CDR3aa: CASSLGLAGVTGELFF

j_gene: TRBJ2-7
d_gene: .
abundance: .
v_gene: TRBV5-8
CDR3nt: TGTGCCAGCAGCTTGCGAAACAGGAATTCCTACGAGCAGTACTTC
CDR3aa: CASSLRNRNSYEQYF

j_gene: TRBJ2-1
d_gene: TRBD2
abundance: .
v_gene: TRBV9
CDR3nt: TGTGCCAGCAGCGGGGACTACCGATACAATGAGCAGTTCTTC
CDR3aa: CASSGDYRYNEQFF

j_gene: TRBJ2-1
d_gene: .
abundance: .
v_gene: TRBV29-1
CDR3nt: TGCAGCGATATAAGCCAACGGGGACCGTTCTTC
CDR3aa: CSDISQRGPFF

j_gene: TRBJ2-5
d_gene: TRBD2
abundance: .
v_gene: TRBV27
CDR3nt: TGTGCCAGCAGATTGGGACTAGCGGAACAAGAGACCCAGTACTTC
CDR3aa: CASRLGLAEQETQYF

j_gene: TRBJ2-7
d_gene: TRBD1
abundance: .
v_gene: TRBV27
CDR3nt: TGTGCCAGCAGTGGGGACAGCTCCTACGAGCAGTACTTC
CDR3aa: CASSGDSSYEQYF

j_gene: TRBJ1-1
d_gene: .
abundance: .
v_gene: TRBV5-4
CDR3nt: TGTGCCAGCAGTTTTCCCGGAGGAACTGAAGCTTTCTTT
CDR3aa: CASSFPGGTEAFF

j_gene: TRBJ2-2
d_gene: .
abundance: .
v_gene: TRBV7-6
CDR3nt: TGTGCCAGCAGCACCACATGGGGGGTGGGGTCGAACACCGGGGAGCTGTTTTTT
CDR3aa: CASSTTWGVGSNTGELFF

j_gene: TRBJ2-7
d_gene: TRBD2
abundance: .
v_gene: TRBV28
CDR3nt: TGTGCCATTGGGACTAGACGAACCTCCTACGAGCAGTACTTC
CDR3aa: CAIGTRRTSYEQYF

j_gene: TRBJ2-7
d_gene: .
abundance: .
v_gene: TRBV2
CDR3nt: TGTGCCAGCAGTGAAGATGGATTAACTCCTTACGAGCAGTACTTC
CDR3aa: CASSEDGLTPYEQYF

j_gene: TRBJ1-5
d_gene: TRBD1
abundance: .
v_gene: TRBV5-5
CDR3nt: TGTGCCAGCAGCTTGGGGGACAGGCCTCTGCCCCAGCATTTT
CDR3aa: CASSLGDRPLPQHF

j_gene: TRBJ2-3
d_gene: TRBD2
abundance: .
v_gene: TRBV29-1
CDR3nt: TGCAGCGTGGCCTATAGCGGGAGCGGGGGGTATACGCAGTATTTT
CDR3aa: CSVAYSGSGGYTQYF

j_gene: TRBJ1-4
d_gene: .
abundance: .
v_gene: TRBV6-1
CDR3nt: TGTGCCAGCAGTGAATCAACTGCAACTAATGAAAAACTGTTTTTT
CDR3aa: CASSESTATNEKLFF

j_gene: TRBJ2-3
d_gene: .
abundance: .
v_gene: TRBV9
CDR3nt: TGTGCCAGCAGCGTAGCTCGGGGGAGAGGCACAGATACGCAGTATTTT
CDR3aa: CASSVARGRGTDTQYF

j_gene: TRBJ1-1
d_gene: TRBD1
abundance: .
v_gene: TRBV5-6
CDR3nt: TGTGCCAGCAGCGGCGGACAGGGGAAGAACACTGAAGCTTTCTTT
CDR3aa: CASSGGQGKNTEAFF

j_gene: TRBJ2-7
d_gene: .
abundance: .
v_gene: TRBV10-1
CDR3nt: TGCGCCAGCAGTGAGTCGAACAACCGGGAGCAGTACTTC
CDR3aa: CASSESNNREQYF

j_gene: TRBJ2-1
d_gene: .
abundance: .
v_gene: TRBV29-1
CDR3nt: TGCAGCGTTCAGGTAAATGAGCAGTTCTTC
CDR3aa: CSVQVNEQFF

j_gene: TRBJ2-7
d_gene: .
abundance: .
v_gene: TRBV4-1
CDR3nt: TGCGCCAGCAGCCAGCGGGACGTCTCCTACGAGCAGTACTTC
CDR3aa: CASSQRDVSYEQYF

j_gene: TRBJ1-2
d_gene: TRBD1
abundance: .
v_gene: TRBV9
CDR3nt: TGTGCCAGCAGCCCTGGGACAGGCTATGGCTACACCTTC
CDR3aa: CASSPGTGYGYTF

j_gene: TRBJ1-1
d_gene: TRBD1
abundance: .
v_gene: TRBV7-6
CDR3nt: TGTGCCAGCAGTTCCCTAGGCAGGGGGAACGAAGCTTTCTTT
CDR3aa: CASSSLGRGNEAFF

j_gene: TRBJ1-1
d_gene: .
abundance: few
v_gene: TRBV6-1
CDR3nt: TGTGCCAGCAGTGAATGGTCTGGAATGAACACTGAAGCTTTCTTT
CDR3aa: CASSEWSGMNTEAFF

j_gene: TRBJ2-2
d_gene: TRBD2
abundance: once
v_gene: TRBV4-3
CDR3nt: TGCGCCAGCAGCCAAGTCGGTATGTGGCGGGAGGACACCGGGGAGCTGTTTTTT
CDR3aa: CASSQVGMWREDTGELFF

j_gene: TRBJ2-3
d_gene: TRBD1
abundance: .
v_gene: TRBV6-1
CDR3nt: TGTGCCAGCGAGCTCCGGGACAGTTACACAGATACGCAGTATTTT
CDR3aa: CASELRDSYTDTQYF

j_gene: TRBJ2-5
d_gene: TRBD2
abundance: .
v_gene: TRBV9
CDR3nt: TGTGCCAGCAGCTATAGCGGGAACTTCCAAGAGACCCAGTACTTC
CDR3aa: CASSYSGNFQETQYF

j_gene: TRBJ2-7
d_gene: .
abundance: once
v_gene: TRBV6-1
CDR3nt: TGTGCCAGCAGTGAAGCCATGCAGGGGTTATCCTACGAGCAGTACTTC
CDR3aa: CASSEAMQGLSYEQYF

j_gene: TRBJ2-1
d_gene: .
abundance: once
v_gene: TRBV4-2
CDR3nt: TGTGCCAGCAGCCAAGAGGGACGGAGCTCCTACAATGAGCAGTTCTTC
CDR3aa: CASSQEGRSSYNEQFF

j_gene: TRBJ2-1
d_gene: TRBD2
abundance: .
v_gene: TRBV29-1
CDR3nt: TGCAGCGTTGAGGACAGTGGGTTAGCGGGAAACTACAATGAGCAGTTCTTC
CDR3aa: CSVEDSGLAGNYNEQFF

j_gene: TRBJ2-7
d_gene: TRBD2
abundance: .
v_gene: TRBV11-2
CDR3nt: TGTGCCAGCAGCTTAGGGTGGGAGGGTCAGAGCTCCTACGAGCAGTACTTC
CDR3aa: CASSLGWEGQSSYEQYF

j_gene: TRBJ2-3
d_gene: TRBD2
abundance: .
v_gene: TRBV4-1
CDR3nt: TGCGCCAGCAGCCAACTCAGACTAGCGGGCCCCACAGATACGCAGTATTTT
CDR3aa: CASSQLRLAGPTDTQYF

j_gene: TRBJ2-1
d_gene: TRBD2
abundance: .
v_gene: TRBV2
CDR3nt: TGTGCCAGCGCGACTAGCGGGAGTGTGGATGAGCAGTTCTTC
CDR3aa: CASATSGSVDEQFF

j_gene: TRBJ1-2
d_gene: .
abundance: .
v_gene: TRBV29-1
CDR3nt: TGCAGCGTGAGGGACAACTATGGCTACACCTTC
CDR3aa: CSVRDNYGYTF

j_gene: TRBJ2-7
d_gene: .
abundance: .
v_gene: TRBV9
CDR3nt: TGTGCCAGCAGCGTAGGGCAGGCCAAAACCTACGAGCAGTACTTC
CDR3aa: CASSVGQAKTYEQYF

j_gene: TRBJ2-2
d_gene: .
abundance: .
v_gene: TRBV2
CDR3nt: TGTGCCAGCAGTGAAGCGCATTTCGGGGAGAGGGAGGCCGGGGAGCTGTTTTTT
CDR3aa: CASSEAHFGEREAGELFF

j_gene: TRBJ2-5
d_gene: .
abundance: .
v_gene: TRBV9
CDR3nt: TGTGCCAGCAGCGTAGCAGGCTTGCAAGAGACCCAGTACTTC
CDR3aa: CASSVAGLQETQYF

j_gene: TRBJ2-7
d_gene: .
abundance: .
v_gene: TRBV10-3
CDR3nt: TGTGCCATCAGTGATCGGGGAGAGAGCAACGAGCAGTACTTC
CDR3aa: CAISDRGESNEQYF

j_gene: TRBJ2-3
d_gene: TRBD2
abundance: .
v_gene: TRBV29-1
CDR3nt: TGCGCGGTGGGACTAGCTTTAGTAGATACGCAGTATTTT
CDR3aa: CAVGLALVDTQYF

j_gene: TRBJ1-2
d_gene: .
abundance: .
v_gene: TRBV7-9
CDR3nt: TGTGCCAGCAGCTTAAAGAGGGTAAACCCCTTAGCTAACTATGGCTACACCTTC
CDR3aa: CASSLKRVNPLANYGYTF

j_gene: TRBJ2-1
d_gene: TRBD1
abundance: .
v_gene: TRBV6-5
CDR3nt: TGTGCCAGCATCTCGGGACAGGGTCACAATGAGCAGTTCTTC
CDR3aa: CASISGQGHNEQFF

j_gene: TRBJ1-5
d_gene: TRBD1
abundance: .
v_gene: TRBV5-5
CDR3nt: TGTGCCAGCAGCTTGGGGACAGGGAGTCAGCCCCAGCATTTT
CDR3aa: CASSLGTGSQPQHF

j_gene: TRBJ2-6
d_gene: TRBD1
abundance: .
v_gene: TRBV9
CDR3nt: TGTGCCAGCAGCGCGAACAGGGGGTCTGGGGCCAACGTCCTGACTTTC
CDR3aa: CASSANRGSGANVLTF